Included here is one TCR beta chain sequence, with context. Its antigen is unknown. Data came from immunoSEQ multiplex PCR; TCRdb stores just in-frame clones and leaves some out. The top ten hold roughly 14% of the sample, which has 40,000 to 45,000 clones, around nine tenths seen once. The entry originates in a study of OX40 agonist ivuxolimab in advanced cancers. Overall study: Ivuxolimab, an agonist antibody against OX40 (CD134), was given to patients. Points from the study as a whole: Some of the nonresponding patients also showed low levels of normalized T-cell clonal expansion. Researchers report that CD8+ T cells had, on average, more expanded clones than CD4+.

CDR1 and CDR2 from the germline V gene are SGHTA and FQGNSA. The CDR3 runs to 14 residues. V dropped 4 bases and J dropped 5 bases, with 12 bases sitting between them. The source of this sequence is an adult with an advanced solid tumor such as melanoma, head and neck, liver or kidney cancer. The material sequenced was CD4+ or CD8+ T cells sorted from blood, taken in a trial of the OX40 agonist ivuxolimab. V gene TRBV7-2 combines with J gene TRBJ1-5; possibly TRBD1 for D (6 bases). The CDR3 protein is CASSSEGVDQPQHF. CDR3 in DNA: TGTGCCAGCAGCTCAGAGGGGGTTGATCAGCCCCAGCATTTT.